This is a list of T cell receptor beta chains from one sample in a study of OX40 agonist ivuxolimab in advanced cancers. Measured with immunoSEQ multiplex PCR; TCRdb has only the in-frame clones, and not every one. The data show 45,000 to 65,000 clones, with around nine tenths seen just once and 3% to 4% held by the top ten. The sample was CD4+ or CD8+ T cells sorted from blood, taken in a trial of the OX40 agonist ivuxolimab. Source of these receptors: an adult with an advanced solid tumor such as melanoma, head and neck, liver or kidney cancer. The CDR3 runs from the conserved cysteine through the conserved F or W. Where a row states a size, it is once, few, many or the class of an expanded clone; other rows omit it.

CDR3aa: CASSSSAGPGETQYF; abundance: NA; v_gene: TRBV4-1
CDR3aa: CASSLRTLNEKLFF; abundance: once; v_gene: TRBV5-1
CDR3aa: CASSVGQGNTIYF; abundance: NA; v_gene: TRBV9
CDR3aa: CASSLVQDTQYF; abundance: NA; v_gene: TRBV7-9
CDR3aa: CASSDGLNEQFF; abundance: NA; v_gene: TRBV6-4
CDR3aa: CASSYSPGSGYEQYF; abundance: NA; v_gene: TRBV6-5
CDR3aa: CASSHMMGQPLQETQYF; abundance: NA; v_gene: TRBV5-1
CDR3aa: CASSRMDRMGYEQYF; abundance: NA; v_gene: TRBV5-4
CDR3aa: CASTPTGFYEQYF; abundance: NA; v_gene: TRBV6-6
CDR3aa: CASSVRDGWGETQYF; abundance: NA; v_gene: TRBV9
CDR3aa: CSVLDDSPSYNEQFF; abundance: NA; v_gene: TRBV29-1
CDR3aa: CASSTTRPSGGLETQYF; abundance: NA; v_gene: TRBV5-4
CDR3aa: CASGTSGNTIYF; abundance: NA; v_gene: TRBV5-1
CDR3aa: CASSPSAVVGGPRQETQYF; abundance: once; v_gene: TRBV7-3
CDR3aa: CAWSRGTGRDEQYF; abundance: once; v_gene: TRBV30
CDR3aa: CASSLVVSGSEETQYF; abundance: NA; v_gene: TRBV11-3
CDR3aa: CASSSGLLTGELFF; abundance: NA; v_gene: TRBV5-8
CDR3aa: CASKGVSNQPQHF; abundance: NA; v_gene: TRBV6-1
CDR3aa: CASSWDRGRGHGTGELFF; abundance: NA; v_gene: TRBV7-8
CDR3aa: CSARGSGARYF; abundance: NA; v_gene: TRBV20-1
CDR3aa: CASSSQGSGNSPLHF; abundance: NA; v_gene: TRBV7-9
CDR3aa: CASSYRDNSYEQYF; abundance: NA; v_gene: TRBV6-6
CDR3aa: CASKARSIFGGELFF; abundance: once; v_gene: TRBV19
CDR3aa: CASSPSKQETQYF; abundance: NA; v_gene: TRBV18
CDR3aa: CASKNPGQSIRANVLTF; abundance: NA; v_gene: TRBV28
CDR3aa: CASSVGVDTEAFF; abundance: NA; v_gene: TRBV9
CDR3aa: CASSYPGALNEKLFF; abundance: NA; v_gene: TRBV6-6
CDR3aa: CASSLEVVSEQYF; abundance: few; v_gene: TRBV7-7
CDR3aa: CASSPSTSYRGETQYF; abundance: NA; v_gene: TRBV27
CDR3aa: CASSYGALGYGYTF; abundance: NA; v_gene: TRBV6-5
CDR3aa: CASTGGAVGETQYF; abundance: NA; v_gene: TRBV2
CDR3aa: CASSTDRVSYEQYF; abundance: few; v_gene: TRBV6-1
CDR3aa: CASSPWGREEKLFF; abundance: NA; v_gene: TRBV19
CDR3aa: CAISESGTAYGYTF; abundance: NA; v_gene: TRBV10-3
CDR3aa: CASSSSNTQYF; abundance: NA; v_gene: TRBV19
CDR3aa: CASNPIAGGLGTQYF; abundance: NA; v_gene: TRBV6-5
CDR3aa: CASSGEYEQYF; abundance: NA; v_gene: TRBV2
CDR3aa: CASSFGGVATQYF; abundance: NA; v_gene: TRBV11-2
CDR3aa: CASSPNLAGVSPTQYF; abundance: NA; v_gene: TRBV27
CDR3aa: CSGGGLQETQYF; abundance: NA; v_gene: TRBV29-1
CDR3aa: CASTVDRFYGYTF; abundance: NA; v_gene: TRBV19
CDR3aa: CASSEAFGLLETQYF; abundance: NA; v_gene: TRBV6-1
CDR3aa: CASSPGGTGNTGELFF; abundance: NA; v_gene: TRBV5-4
CDR3aa: CASTHIQDRGGDTQYF; abundance: few; v_gene: TRBV5-6
CDR3aa: CASSVEGNGYTF; abundance: NA; v_gene: TRBV9
CDR3aa: CATSRGGSPEAFF; abundance: NA; v_gene: TRBV15
CDR3aa: CASSHRGPGANVLTF; abundance: NA; v_gene: TRBV28
CDR3aa: CASSQGHLSQPQHF; abundance: NA; v_gene: TRBV4-1
CDR3aa: CASSFQVGDEKLFF; abundance: NA; v_gene: TRBV5-4
CDR3aa: CASSDTSGRAYNEQFF; abundance: NA; v_gene: TRBV25-1
CDR3aa: CASSPMTRAFF; abundance: NA; v_gene: TRBV6-1
CDR3aa: CASSPLADSYEQYF; abundance: NA; v_gene: TRBV9
CDR3aa: CASSQAQGGSYNEQFF; abundance: NA; v_gene: TRBV7-2